This record concerns one T cell receptor beta chain sequence. Source study methods: By means of reference gene primer amplification, nucleated cell counts were estimated. Profiling relied on immunoSEQ multiplex PCR, and the TCRdb table lists in-frame clones only, not all of them. D and trimming come from the DNA, and the V and J calls and clone size come from that table. The sample gives 120,000 or so clones, about 92% of which show up once; around 3.6% is in the top ten. The data are from a study of blood T cell repertoires in COVID-19. Looking at the study overall: Acute and convalescent COVID-19 specimens originated in the United States, Italy and Spain.

Germline values: CDR1 DFQATT, CDR2 SNEGSKA (reference sequence). The CDR3 runs to 11 residues. V gave up 6 bases and J gave up 4 bases, with 8 bases separating them. The V gene is TRBV20-1, the J gene TRBJ2-3; D ambiguous. The sequencing sample was made of peripheral blood. The sequence derives from a man between 45 and 60 years old with active COVID-19. In nucleotides, the CDR3 is TGCAGTGCCCCCACGGCAGATACGCAGTATTTT. Amino acids: CSAPTADTQYF.